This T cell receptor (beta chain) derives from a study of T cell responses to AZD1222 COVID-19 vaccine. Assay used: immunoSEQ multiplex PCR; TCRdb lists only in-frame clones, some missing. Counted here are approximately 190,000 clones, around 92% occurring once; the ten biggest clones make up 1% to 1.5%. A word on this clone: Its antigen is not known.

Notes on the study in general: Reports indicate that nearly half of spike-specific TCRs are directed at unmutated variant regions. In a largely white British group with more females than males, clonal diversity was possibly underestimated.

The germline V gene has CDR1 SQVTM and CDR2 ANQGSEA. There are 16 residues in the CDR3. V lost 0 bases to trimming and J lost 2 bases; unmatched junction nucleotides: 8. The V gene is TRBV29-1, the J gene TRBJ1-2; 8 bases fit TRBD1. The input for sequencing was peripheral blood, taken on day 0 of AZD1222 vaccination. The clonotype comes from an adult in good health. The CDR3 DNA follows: TGCAGCGTTGAAGAGGTGGGCAGGGGGCCCAACTATGGCTACACCTTC. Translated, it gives CSVEEVGRGPNYGYTF.